These T cell receptor beta chains were read from a single sample in a study of cytomegalovirus exposure and HLA in healthy donors. Assay used: immunoSEQ multiplex PCR; TCRdb lists only in-frame clones, some missing. Of 95,000 to 150,000 clones detected, around 66% appear once; the ten largest clones hold about 8.9%. Sequencing was carried out using PBMCs. The receptor set was obtained from a woman aged 40 to 55 in good health and CMV-seropositive. Each CDR3 is given with its conserved first and last residue. A D gene is named only where the DNA matches it firmly. Expanded clones are given a class, and other clones once, few, many or no size at all.

NA | NA | TRBJ2-5 | TRBV13 | TGTGCCAGCCGGGGGTACCAAGAGACCCAGTACTTC | CASRGYQETQYF
TRBD2 | NA | TRBJ2-1 | TRBV7-2 | TGTGCCAGCAGCTTACTCAGCGGGGGGCAGAATGAGCAGTTCTTC | CASSLLSGGQNEQFF
NA | NA | TRBJ1-1 | TRBV28 | TGTGCCAGCAGTTTGGGTGAGGTAGCAGACACTGAAGCTTTCTTT | CASSLGEVADTEAFF
NA | NA | TRBJ1-2 | TRBV5-1 | TGCGCCAGCAGCGCCACAGTCCCCTATGGCTACACCTTC | CASSATVPYGYTF
NA | NA | TRBJ1-4 | TRBV7-8 | TGTGCCAGCAGCAGAGGCTCAACTAATGAAAAACTGTTTTTT | CASSRGSTNEKLFF
TRBD1 | NA | TRBJ2-5 | TRBV28 | TGTGCCAGTTCGGGACAGTTGCAAGAGACCCAGTACTTC | CASSGQLQETQYF
TRBD1 | NA | TRBJ2-1 | TRBV9 | TGTGCCAGCAAGGGGACAGACCACAATGAGCAGTTCTTC | CASKGTDHNEQFF
NA | NA | TRBJ2-5 | TRBV9 | TGTGCCAGCAGCGTAGTCAAAAAGGGGGGGGGACGTAGGGGTAAACAGACCCAGTACTTC | CASSVVKKGGGRRGKQTQYF
NA | many | TRBJ2-7 | TRBV6-5 | TGTGCCAGCAGTCCCCAGGGGTCCTCCTACGAGCAGTACTTC | CASSPQGSSYEQYF
TRBD1 | NA | TRBJ1-1 | TRBV5-1 | TGCGCCAGCAGCATGGGACAGGGAATAACTGAAGCTTTCTTT | CASSMGQGITEAFF
NA | NA | TRBJ2-2 | TRBV5-1 | TGCGCCAGCAGCTCTCTTCCCACCGGGGAGCTGTTTTTT | CASSSLPTGELFF
NA | NA | TRBJ1-2 | TRBV29-1 | TGCAGCGTTGACCCTGACGGTGGAGGCTATGGCTACACCTTC | CSVDPDGGGYGYTF
TRBD2 | NA | TRBJ2-7 | TRBV11-2 | TGTGCCAGCAGCTTAGACGGGGCGGGGGACGAGCAGTACTTC | CASSLDGAGDEQYF
TRBD1 | few | TRBJ2-3 | TRBV6-5 | TGTGCCAGCAGACAGGGGCCCGGCACAGATACGCAGTATTTT | CASRQGPGTDTQYF
TRBD1 | NA | TRBJ2-5 | TRBV4-1 | TGCGCCAGCAGCCAACCCCCCGGGACAGAGTCCCAAGAGACCCAGTACTTC | CASSQPPGTESQETQYF
NA | few | TRBJ1-6 | TRBV5-1 | TGCGCCAGCAGCCTCGGACAGACTTCACCCCTCCACTTT | CASSLGQTSPLHF
NA | NA | TRBJ2-3 | TRBV5-1 | TGCGCCAGCAGCTTGGACGAGCCAGATACGCAGTATTTT | CASSLDEPDTQYF
NA | NA | TRBJ2-5 | TRBV29-1 | TGCAGCGTTGATTGGCAGGGGAATAGGGAGACCCAGTACTTC | CSVDWQGNRETQYF
NA | NA | TRBJ1-5 | TRBV5-6 | TGTGCCAGCAGCTTTGGAGGCAATCAGCCCCAGCATTTT | CASSFGGNQPQHF
NA | NA | TRBJ1-5 | TRBV6-1 | TGTGCCAGCAGTGGGGCACAGGGAAATCAGCCCCAGCATTTT | CASSGAQGNQPQHF
NA | NA | TRBJ2-7 | TRBV6-5 | TGTGCCAGCAGACGGGTGGGGGGTTGGCCCTACGAGCAGTACTTC | CASRRVGGWPYEQYF
TRBD1 | NA | TRBJ2-7 | TRBV12-5 | TGTGCTAGTCAGTCCCCCGGACAGGGGGCAAAGCAGTACTTC | CASQSPGQGAKQYF
NA | NA | TRBJ2-7 | TRBV6-1 | TGTGCCAGCAGTCCCAGGGGGGCCTCCTACGAGCAGTACTTC | CASSPRGASYEQYF
TRBD1 | NA | TRBJ1-2 | TRBV29-1 | TGCAGCGTTGGACCGGGACAGGGTATTGGTGGCTACACCTTC | CSVGPGQGIGGYTF
TRBD2 | NA | TRBJ2-5 | TRBV6-1 | TGTGCCAGCAGTGATCAACTAGCGAACTACCTAAAAGAGACCCAGTACTTC | CASSDQLANYLKETQYF
NA | NA | TRBJ1-4 | TRBV5-1 | TGCGCCAGCAGGGGGGTCGGGGGTCCCGAAAAACTGTTTTTT | CASRGVGGPEKLFF
TRBD1 | NA | TRBJ2-7 | TRBV11-2 | TGTGCCAGCAGCCTAACCGGGGGGACAGGGGACGAGCAGTACTTC | CASSLTGGTGDEQYF
TRBD1 | NA | TRBJ1-1 | TRBV5-4 | TGTGCCAGCAGCCACGTACAGGGGGCGAACACTGAAGCTTTCTTT | CASSHVQGANTEAFF